This TCR beta chain was sequenced during a study of blood T cell repertoires in COVID-19. Losses at the gene ends were 5 bases for V and 2 bases for J; bases not matched to a gene: 5. Germline-derived CDR1 and CDR2 are SGHNT and YENEEA. The CDR3 extends over 16 amino acids. Assay: immunoSEQ multiplex PCR; the TCRdb copy retains only in-frame clones and omits some. Among about 73,000 clones, roughly 90% were seen once, and the ten largest hold around a sixth. Sequenced input: peripheral blood. This clonotype was sampled from a woman older than 75 with active or convalescent COVID-19. V gene TRBV11-3 combines with J gene TRBJ2-3; TRBD2 aligns across 12 bases. The CDR3 spells CASSPWTSGDTDTQYF. The CDR3, as DNA: TGTGCCAGCAGCCCTTGGACTAGCGGGGACACAGATACGCAGTATTTT.